The 18 T cell receptor beta chains reported below all come from one sample, sequenced in a study of regulatory T cells in long-lasting Graves disease. Indicated time point: newly diagnosed GD, antithyroid drugs for less than 3 months. There was RNA extracted from PBMCs, and the TCR library was made from it. The TCR beta library used iRepertoire HTBI primers with Arm-PCR amplification of CDR3. Via MiXCR, TCRdb re-called the multiplex PCR reads, giving one row per CDR3 protein. The table lists 250,000 or so distinct CDR3 sequences, 15% to 20% of them singletons. This sample was shared with a second study, whose subject was T cells in Graves' hyperthyroidism and ophthalmopathy.

The starting material was peripheral blood mononuclear cells (PBMCs), obtained at new diagnosis, from a patient treated with antithyroid drugs. These receptors all stem from a young woman with Graves disease.

The table lists this clonotype with many counts. The chain uses TRBV6-2 or TRBV6-3 and TRBJ2-5, with D possibly TRBD1 on 6 matching bases. CDR3 length: 16 residues. Between the trimmed V and J ends, which lost 5 bases and 4 bases, there was a span of 20 bases. From germline, CDR1 is MNHEY and CDR2 SVGEGT. The CDR3 coding sequence is TGTGCCAGCAGTAGAAACCCTACGACAGGATTAGAGACCCAGTACTTC. The encoded protein is CASSRNPTTGLETQYF.

This clonotype has a handful of counts. Given a much more abundant clone one base away, this may be a read error. V and J are TRBV12-3 or TRBV12-4 and TRBJ2-1; D not resolved. The CDR3 totals 12 residues. CDR3 in amino acids: CASSLFTLEQLF. CDR3 bases: TGTGCCAGCAGTTTGTTTACCCTCGAGCAGCTCTTC.

A remark on this clonotype: A single base separates this from a much larger clone, so it may be a read error. No conserved phenylalanine or tryptophan ends this CDR3, so it is likely a read error. The chain combines TRBV28 with TRBJ1-1; no clear D. Trimming shortened V by 2 bases and J by 5 bases, and 6 bases separated the two germline ends. The CDR3 spans 12 residues. Germline V lookup: CDR1 MDHEN, CDR2 SYDVKM. CDR3 in DNA: TGTGCCAGCAGTTTAGTCAGGACTGAAGCTTTCCTT. Encoded protein: CASSLVRTEAFL.

Only a few counts were recorded for this clonotype. This chain links TRBV27 with TRBJ2-7, with TRBD1 matching over 8 bases. CDR3 length: 14 residues. The V segment lost 9 bases and the J segment 5 bases; nucleotides outside the gene matches: 12. Germline values: CDR1 MNHEY, CDR2 SMNVEV (reference sequence). The CDR3 coding sequence is TGTGCCAGTAGTCCTTGGGACAGGCACCACGAGCAGTACTTC. Translated, it gives CASSPWDRHHEQYF.

This clonotype was detected ten times or more. V usage is TRBV4-2 and J usage is TRBJ2-3, with TRBD2 identical over 9 bases. This CDR3 has 16 amino acids. V was clipped by 0 bases and J by 2 bases; unmatched bases: 3. The germline gives CDR1 LGHNA, CDR2 YNFKEQ. The CDR3 spells CASSQEGGGDTDTQYF. In nucleotides, the CDR3 is TGTGCCAGCAGCCAAGAAGGCGGGGGGGACACAGATACGCAGTATTTT.

This clonotype has at least ten counts. V gene TRBV5-4 combines with J gene TRBJ1-2; 7 bases are shared with TRBD1. V trimming: 2 bases; J trimming: 3 bases; junction bases outside the gene matches: 7. The CDR3 covers 15 residues. Germline V gives CDR1 SGHNT, CDR2 YYREEE (reference sequence). The CDR3 is CASSFKGARYYGYTF. The CDR3 DNA is TGTGCCAGCAGCTTTAAGGGGGCACGGTACTATGGCTACACCTTC.

This clonotype appeared many times. V gene TRBV7-2 combines with J gene TRBJ1-1; no clear D. Between the trimmed V and J ends, which lost 8 bases and 3 bases, there was a span of 13 bases. Germline-derived CDR1 and CDR2 are SGHTA and FQGNSA. This CDR3 region has 13 residues. CDR3 amino acids: CASRLGSYTEAFF. Here the CDR3 DNA reads TGTGCCAGCCGCCTAGGGTCGTACACTGAAGCTTTCTTT.

This clonotype was counted at least ten times. The rearrangement links TRBV3-1 to TRBJ1-2, with a tentative D call TRBD1 (6 bases). The CDR3 loop spans 14 amino acids. Per germline, CDR1 LGHDT and CDR2 YNNKEL (reference sequence). The ends were cut back, 3 bases at V and 8 bases at J, with 16 bases in the middle. The CDR3 reads CASSQKGGLGGYTF. CDR3 DNA sequence: TGTGCCAGCAGCCAGAAAGGGGGGCTAGGCGGCTACACCTTC.

As regards this clonotype: It differs at one base from a far larger clone, so likely a read error. The CDR3 DNA follows: TGTGCCAGCAGCTTCCCTAAACTAGCGGGGAACCAAGAGACCCAGTGCTTC. Translating it yields CASSFPKLAGNQETQCF. This chain connects TRBV7-8 to TRBJ2-5; 10 bases fit TRBD2. The CDR3 contains 17 residues. In germline, CDR1 is SGHVS, CDR2 FQNEAQ.

This clonotype has ten or more counts. The chain combines TRBV19 with TRBJ2-2; D gene unclear. V lost 4 bases to trimming and J lost 2 bases, with 11 bases between them. This CDR3 is 15 amino acids long. Per the germline V gene, CDR1 is LNHDA and CDR2 is SQIVND (reference sequence). Written as DNA, the CDR3 is TGTGCCAGTAGTACCCCGACTGGTAACACCGGGGAGCTGTTTTTT. This encodes CASSTPTGNTGELFF.

This clonotype was found many times. V usage is TRBV20-1 and J usage is TRBJ1-2, with D uncertain. This CDR3 is built from 14 residues. V was pared by 1 base and J by 8 bases, with 17 bases between. Germline lookup yields CDR1 DFQATT and CDR2 SNEGSKA (reference sequence). The CDR3 reads CSARGSWRVDGYTF. The CDR3 DNA follows: TGCAGTGCTAGAGGGTCGTGGAGGGTGGACGGCTACACCTTC.

This clonotype has ten or more counts. The V and J genes are TRBV6-1 and TRBJ2-2, with TRBD1 matching over 9 bases. Germline V gene lookup returns CDR1 MNHNS and CDR2 SASEGT. The CDR3 spans 15 residues. With V trimmed by 6 bases and J by 5 bases, 7 bases remained unmatched. DNA for the CDR3: TGTGCCAGCAGCACCCTGGGACAGGGAACCGGGGAGCTGTTTTTT. Protein: CASSTLGQGTGELFF.

The chain links TRBV3-1 to TRBJ2-4; TRBD1 is a possible D gene (5 bases). The CDR3 extends over 14 amino acids. V lost 0 bases and J 8 bases, leaving 11 bases between the germline ends. Germline V lookup: CDR1 LGHDT, CDR2 YNNKEL (reference sequence). Here the CDR3 reads CASSQDPGPDIQYF. In DNA, the CDR3 is TGTGCCAGCAGCCAAGACCCAGGGCCGGACATTCAGTACTTC.

There are many counts of this clonotype. J is TRBJ1-2 and V is TRBV9; 11 positions match TRBD1. The junction had 5 bases not matched to a gene; V was cut back by 1 base and J by 6 bases. The V gene's germline CDR1 is SGDLS and CDR2 YYNGEE. The CDR3 covers 15 residues. This CDR3 is CASSVQGQGGDGYTF. The DNA of the CDR3 is TGTGCCAGCAGCGTACAGGGACAGGGGGGCGATGGCTACACCTTC. The full variable domain, rest sourced from reference TRBV9 and TRBJ1-2, is DSGVTQTPKHLITATGQRVTLRCSPRSGDLSVYWYQQSLDQGLQFLIQYYNGEERAKGNILERFSAQQFPDLHSELNLSSLELGDSALYFCASSVQGQGGDGYTFGSGTRLTVV.

This clonotype was counted ten times or more. The genes are TRBV11-2 and TRBJ2-1; D gene uncertain. Germline V gives CDR1 SGHAT, CDR2 FQNNGV. This CDR3 has 16 residues. V lost 0 bases and J 9 bases, leaving 18 bases between the germline ends. CDR3 nucleotides: TGTGCCAGCAGCTTAGAGTCCGGGCATATGTCGGGTGAGCAGTTCTTC. Its translation: CASSLESGHMSGEQFF.

This clonotype has ten or more counts. The V and J genes are TRBV20-1 and TRBJ1-3; D gene uncertain. This CDR3 comprises 12 residues. Trimming shortened V by 4 bases and J by 4 bases, and 8 bases separated the two germline ends. Germline CDR1 is DFQATT and CDR2 is SNEGSKA (reference sequence). The CDR3 loop reads CSAIDMGNTIYF. CDR3 nucleotide sequence: TGCAGTGCTATTGATATGGGAAACACCATATATTTT.

This clonotype has a count of ten or more. V usage is TRBV7-2 and J usage is TRBJ2-3; maybe TRBD2 (5 bases). Germline CDR1 SGHTA, CDR2 FQGNSA. The CDR3 is made up of 14 amino acids. Trimming cost V 1 base and J 5 bases, with 10 bases left between them. The CDR3 region is CASSLGSGGDTQYF. The CDR3 coding sequence is TGTGCCAGCAGCTTAGGGAGCGGAGGAGATACGCAGTATTTT.

The chain recombines TRBV14 with TRBJ1-1; no clear D. CDR1 and CDR2 (germline): SGHDN, FVKESK. Deletions cut 0 bases from V and 4 bases from J, with 9 bases between. CDR3 length: 14 amino acids. For the CDR3, the DNA is TGTGCCAGCAGCCAAGATCCCGGGTTCACTGAAGCTTTCTTT. Its protein is CASSQDPGFTEAFF.